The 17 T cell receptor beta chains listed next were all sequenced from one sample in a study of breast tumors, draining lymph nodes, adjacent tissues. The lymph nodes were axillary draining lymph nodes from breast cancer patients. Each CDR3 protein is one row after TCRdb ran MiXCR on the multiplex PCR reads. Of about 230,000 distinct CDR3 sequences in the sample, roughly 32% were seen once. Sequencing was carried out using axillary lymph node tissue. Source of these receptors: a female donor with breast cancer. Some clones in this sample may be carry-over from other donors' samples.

The CDR3 DNA follows: TGTGCCAGCAGCCACGGGACTAGCGGGACGGGATACGAGCAGTACTTC. Its protein is CASSHGTSGTGYEQYF. The gene calls are TRBV7-2 and TRBJ2-7, with 13 bases fitting TRBD2. CDR3 size: 16 residues. CDR1 is SGHTA and CDR2 is FQGNSA in the germline V gene. The V gene end was trimmed by 5 bases and the J gene end by 4 bases; junction bases not matched to a gene: 8.

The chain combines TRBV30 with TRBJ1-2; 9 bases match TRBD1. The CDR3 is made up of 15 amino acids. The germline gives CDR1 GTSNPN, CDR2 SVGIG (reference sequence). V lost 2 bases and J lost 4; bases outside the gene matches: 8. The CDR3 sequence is CAWSPDRGLSYGYTF. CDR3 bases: TGTGCCTGGAGTCCCGACAGGGGGTTAAGCTATGGCTACACCTTC.

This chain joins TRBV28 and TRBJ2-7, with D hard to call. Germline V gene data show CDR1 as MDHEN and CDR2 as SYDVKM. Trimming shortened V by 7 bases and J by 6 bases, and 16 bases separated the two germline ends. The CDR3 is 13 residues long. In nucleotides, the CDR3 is TGTGCCAGCACCCAGAGTCTTTTAAGCGAGCAGTACTTC. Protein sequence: CASTQSLLSEQYF.

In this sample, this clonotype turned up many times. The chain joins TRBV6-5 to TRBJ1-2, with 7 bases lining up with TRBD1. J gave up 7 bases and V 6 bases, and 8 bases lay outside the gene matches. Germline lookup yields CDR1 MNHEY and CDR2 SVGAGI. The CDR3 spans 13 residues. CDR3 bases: TGTGCCAGCAGCCCGGACAGGTGGGGTGGCTACACCTTC. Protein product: CASSPDRWGGYTF.

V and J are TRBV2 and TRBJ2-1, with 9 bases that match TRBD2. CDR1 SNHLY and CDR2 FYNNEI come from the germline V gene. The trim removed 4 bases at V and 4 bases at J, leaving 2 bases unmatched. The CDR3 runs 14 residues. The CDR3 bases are TGTGCCAGCAGTGCGACTAGCGGATACAATGAGCAGTTCTTC. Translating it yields CASSATSGYNEQFF.

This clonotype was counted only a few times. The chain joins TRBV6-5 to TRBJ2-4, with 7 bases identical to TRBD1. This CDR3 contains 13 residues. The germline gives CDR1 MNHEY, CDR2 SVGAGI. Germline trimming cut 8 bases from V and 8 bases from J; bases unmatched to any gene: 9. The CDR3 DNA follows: TGTGCCAGCGGCAGCAGACAGGGATACATTCAGTACTTC. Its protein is CASGSRQGYIQYF.

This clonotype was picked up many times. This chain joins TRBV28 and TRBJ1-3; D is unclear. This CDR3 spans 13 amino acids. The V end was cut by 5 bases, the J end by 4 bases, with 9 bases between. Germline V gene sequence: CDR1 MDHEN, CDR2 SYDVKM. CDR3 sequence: CASSLDVGNTIYF. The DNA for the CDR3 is TGTGCCAGCAGTCTGGACGTCGGAAACACCATATATTTT. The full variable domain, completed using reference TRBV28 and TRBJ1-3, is DVKVTQSSRYLVKRTGEKVFLECVQDMDHENMFWYRQDPGLGLRLIYFSYDVKMKEKGDIPEGYSVSREKKERFSLILESASTNQTSMYLCASSLDVGNTIYFGEGSWLTVV.

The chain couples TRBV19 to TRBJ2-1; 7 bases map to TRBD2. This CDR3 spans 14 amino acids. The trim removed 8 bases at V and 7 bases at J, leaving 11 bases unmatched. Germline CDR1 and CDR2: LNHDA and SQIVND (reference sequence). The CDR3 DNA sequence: TGTGCCAGTTGTTGGTCTAGCGGCAAAAATGAGCAGTTCTTC. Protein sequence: CASCWSSGKNEQFF. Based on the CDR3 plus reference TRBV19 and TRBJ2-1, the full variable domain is DGGITQSPKYLFRKEGQNVTLSCEQNLNHDAMYWYRQDPGQGLRLIYYSQIVNDFQKGDIAEGYSVSREKKESFPLTVTSAQKNPTAFYLCASCWSSGKNEQFFGPGTRLTVL.

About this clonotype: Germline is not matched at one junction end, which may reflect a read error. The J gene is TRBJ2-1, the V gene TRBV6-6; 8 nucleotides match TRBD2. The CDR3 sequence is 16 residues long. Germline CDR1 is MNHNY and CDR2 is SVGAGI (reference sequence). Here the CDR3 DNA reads TGTGCCAGCAGTCCCCGCACGGGAGGGACCTACAATGAGCGGTTCTTC. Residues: CASSPRTGGTYNERFF.

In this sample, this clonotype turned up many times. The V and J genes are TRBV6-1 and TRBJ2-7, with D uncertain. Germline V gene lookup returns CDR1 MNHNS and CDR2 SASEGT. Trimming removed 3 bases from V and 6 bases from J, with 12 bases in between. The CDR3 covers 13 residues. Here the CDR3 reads CASSEWSVSEQYF. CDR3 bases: TGTGCCAGCAGTGAGTGGAGTGTGAGCGAGCAGTACTTC.

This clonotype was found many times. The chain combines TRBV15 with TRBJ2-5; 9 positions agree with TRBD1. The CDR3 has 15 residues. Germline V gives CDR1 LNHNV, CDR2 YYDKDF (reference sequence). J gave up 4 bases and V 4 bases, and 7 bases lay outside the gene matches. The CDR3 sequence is CATSIPGTGLETQYF. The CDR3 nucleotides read TGTGCCACCAGCATCCCCGGGACAGGGCTAGAGACCCAGTACTTC.

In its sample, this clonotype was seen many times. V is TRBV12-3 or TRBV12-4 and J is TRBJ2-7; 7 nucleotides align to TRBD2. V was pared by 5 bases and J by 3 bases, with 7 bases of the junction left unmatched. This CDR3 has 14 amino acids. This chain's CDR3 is CASSHSGTHYEQYF. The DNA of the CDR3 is TGTGCCAGCAGTCACAGCGGGACTCACTACGAGCAGTACTTC.

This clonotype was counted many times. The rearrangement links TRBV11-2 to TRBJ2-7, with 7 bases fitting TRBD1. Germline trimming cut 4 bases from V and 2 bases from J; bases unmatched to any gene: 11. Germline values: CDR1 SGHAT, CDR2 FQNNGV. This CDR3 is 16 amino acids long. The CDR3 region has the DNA TGTGCCAGCAGCTCCACCACGGGACAGAAAACCTACGAGCAGTACTTC. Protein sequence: CASSSTTGQKTYEQYF.

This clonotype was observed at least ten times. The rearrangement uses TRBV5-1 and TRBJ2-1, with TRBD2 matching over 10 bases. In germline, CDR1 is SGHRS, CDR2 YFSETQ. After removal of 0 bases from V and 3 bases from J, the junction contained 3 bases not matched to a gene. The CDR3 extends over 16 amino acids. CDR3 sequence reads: CASSLGQRGGYNEQFF. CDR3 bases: TGCGCCAGCAGCTTGGGGCAGCGGGGGGGCTACAATGAGCAGTTCTTC. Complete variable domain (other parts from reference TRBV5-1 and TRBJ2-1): KAGVTQTPRYLIKTRGQQVTLSCSPISGHRSVSWYQQTPGQGLQFLFEYFSETQRNKGNFPGRFSGRQFSNSRSEMNVSTLELGDSALYLCASSLGQRGGYNEQFFGPGTRLTVL.

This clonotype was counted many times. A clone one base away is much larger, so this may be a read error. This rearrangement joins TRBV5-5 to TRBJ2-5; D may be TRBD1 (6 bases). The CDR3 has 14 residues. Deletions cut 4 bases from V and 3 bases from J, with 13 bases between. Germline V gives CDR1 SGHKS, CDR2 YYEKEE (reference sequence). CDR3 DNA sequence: TGTGCCAGCAGCACGTGGACAGCTAAAGAGACCCAGTACTTC. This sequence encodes CASSTWTAKETQYF. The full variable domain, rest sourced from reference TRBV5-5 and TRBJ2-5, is DAGVTQSPTHLIKTRGQQVTLRCSPISGHKSVSWYQQVLGQGPQFIFQYYEKEERGRGNFPDRFSARQFPNYSSELNVNALLLGDSALYLCASSTWTAKETQYFGPGTRLLVL.

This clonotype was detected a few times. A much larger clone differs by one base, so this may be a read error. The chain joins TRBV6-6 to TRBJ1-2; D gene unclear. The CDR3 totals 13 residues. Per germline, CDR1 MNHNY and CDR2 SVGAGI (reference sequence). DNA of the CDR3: TGTGCCAGCAGTCCCGGAACGAACTATGGCTACGCCTTC. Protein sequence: CASSPGTNYGYAF.

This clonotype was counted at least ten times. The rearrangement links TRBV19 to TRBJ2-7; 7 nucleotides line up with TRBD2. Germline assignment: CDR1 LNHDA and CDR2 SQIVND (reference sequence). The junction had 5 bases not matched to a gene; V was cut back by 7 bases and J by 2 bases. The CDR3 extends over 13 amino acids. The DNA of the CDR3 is TGTGCCAGTAAAAGCGGGGTAACCTACGAGCAGTACTTC. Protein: CASKSGVTYEQYF.